This T cell receptor (beta chain) came from a study of T cells in Graves' hyperthyroidism and ophthalmopathy. Study-level results: Model predictions of ophthalmopathy came a median approximately 6.5 months before onset.

Authors of the study amplified TCR beta CDR3 regions from RNA transcripts. Carried out on the TCR CDR3, a first-round RT-PCR used the HTBI primer set. Each CDR3 protein is one row after TCRdb ran MiXCR on the multiplex PCR reads. The sample holds hundreds of thousands of distinct CDR3 sequences, around a quarter seen once. Participants, patients aged 18 to 65, had newly diagnosed hyperthyroidism with a duration under 2 months. Any patient presenting with uncontrolled infection, other autoimmune disease, pregnancy or lactation was left out. Diagnoses rested on clinical symptoms, serum thyroxine and TRAb, thyroid ultrasound and orbital computed tomography. The CDR3 is made up of 16 amino acids. Trimming removed 4 bases from V and 9 bases from J; junction bases left unmatched: 13. The germline V gene has CDR1 KGHDR and CDR2 SFDVKD. This clonotype occurred a few times. Antigen unknown.

This clonotype was obtained from a man aged 50 or older with Graves' hyperthyroidism. V gene TRBV24-1 combines with J gene TRBJ2-1; 8 bases line up with TRBD2. Specimen: blood. The CDR3 DNA follows: TGTGCCACCAGTGAGCTTTTCGGGACTAGTGTCGGTGAGCAGTTCTTC. Encoded protein: CATSELFGTSVGEQFF.